This is a list of T cell receptor beta chains from one sample in a study of blood T cell repertoires in COVID-19. Method: immunoSEQ multiplex PCR; TCRdb's copy keeps in-frame clones and lacks some. The sample holds over 40,000 clones, 90% seen once. The sample taken for sequencing was peripheral blood. All receptors come from an elderly woman with acute or convalescent COVID-19. Each CDR3 is given with its conserved first and last residue. A D gene is named only where the DNA matches it firmly. The size of a clone is reported for some rows only, either as once, few or many, or as a class for expanded clones.

V	D	size	J	CDR3	DNA
TRBV6-1	-	-	TRBJ1-1	CASSESLGGDREAFF	TGTGCCAGCAGTGAATCTCTTGGGGGGGATCGCGAAGCTTTCTTT
TRBV29-1	TRBD2	-	TRBJ2-3	CSEAGGPMNTQYF	TGCAGCGAAGCGGGAGGGCCTATGAACACGCAGTATTTT
TRBV20-1	TRBD1	-	TRBJ2-1	CSASAGTGNNEQFF	TGCAGTGCTAGTGCCGGGACAGGGAATAATGAGCAGTTCTTC
TRBV27	-	-	TRBJ1-5	CASRTREGQPQHF	TGTGCCAGCAGGACAAGGGAGGGACAGCCCCAGCATTTT
TRBV11-2	TRBD1	-	TRBJ1-1	CASSFRDRGNLATEAFF	TGTGCCAGCAGCTTCCGGGACAGGGGCAACCTTGCCACTGAAGCTTTCTTT
TRBV3-1/TRBV3-2	TRBD1	-	TRBJ1-4	CASSQRDRGLFF	TGTGCCAGCAGCCAAAGGGACAGGGGGCTCTTCTTT
TRBV19	-	-	TRBJ2-7	CASSDPGHRYEQYF	TGTGCCAGTAGTGACCCGGGACACCGCTACGAGCAGTACTTC
TRBV5-6	-	-	TRBJ1-1	CASRSQNTEAFF	TGTGCCAGCAGGAGTCAGAACACTGAAGCTTTCTTT
TRBV21-1	-	-	TRBJ1-5	CASSSQRGTGVNQPQHF	TGTGCCAGCAGCAGCCAGCGGGGGACAGGGGTGAATCAGCCCCAGCATTTT
TRBV6-5	TRBD1	-	TRBJ1-5	CASSYSPRDSTQHF	TGTGCCAGCAGTTACTCCCCCCGGGACAGCACCCAGCATTTT
TRBV5-1	-	-	TRBJ2-5	CASSSQGTQETQYF	TGCGCCAGCAGCTCCCAGGGCACACAAGAGACCCAGTACTTC
TRBV6-5	TRBD1	-	TRBJ1-2	CASSLGTDYGYTF	TGTGCCAGCAGTCTCGGGACAGACTATGGCTACACCTTC
TRBV6-6	TRBD1	-	TRBJ2-1	CASRPGQGAGEQFF	TGTGCCAGCAGACCGGGACAGGGGGCGGGAGAGCAGTTCTTC
TRBV9	TRBD2	few	TRBJ2-1	CASSVLAGVVNEQFF	TGTGCCAGCAGCGTCCTAGCGGGAGTGGTCAATGAGCAGTTCTTC